This T cell receptor beta chain came from a study of T cell clones after liver transplantation. As for the study in general: As an antigen-independent comparator, third-party-reactive TCRbeta sequences came from pre-transplant mixed lymphocyte reactions.

This clone appeared once. Sequencing was performed with immunoSEQ multiplex PCR; in TCRdb, only in-frame clones are kept and a portion is missing. The top ten hold around 0.97% of the sample, which has roughly 97,000 clones, around 83% seen once. The sequencing used CD4+ T cells from blood, collected before liver transplant. The sequence derives from a human donor who received a liver transplant.

The CDR3 protein is CASSRDSLGNQPQHF. DNA of the CDR3: TGTGCCAGCAGCCGGGACAGTCTGGGGAATCAGCCCCAGCATTTT. The rearrangement uses TRBV11-2 and TRBJ1-5, with 7 bases identical to TRBD1. The CDR3 totals 15 residues. CDR1 is SGHAT and CDR2 is FQNNGV in the germline V gene. Germline trimming cut 5 bases from V and 4 bases from J; bases unmatched to any gene: 8.